The sequence of this T cell receptor beta chain was determined in a study of regulatory T cells in long-lasting Graves disease. Notes on the study in general: Persistent disease showed a preference for TRBV28, TRBJ1-2 and TRBJ2-5.

Investigators prepared the TCR beta libraries by applying iRepertoire HTBI primers and Arm-PCR of CDR3 regions. Authors' methods: Samples revealed roughly 62 TRBV and 14 TRBJ segments. TCRdb re-analysed the multiplex PCR reads in MiXCR, keeping a single row per CDR3 protein. TCRdb's processing, not the authors', yielded these V and J calls. The sample shows 250,000 to 300,000 distinct CDR3 sequences, around a fifth of them seen only once. This CDR3 spans 13 amino acids. V lost 7 bases to trimming and J lost 7 bases; unmatched junction nucleotides: 9. The germline V gene encodes CDR1 MDHEN and CDR2 SYDVKM. Time point of the sample: persistent/refractory GD, antithyroid drugs over 5 years with positive TRAb. With RNA extracted from PBMCs as input, the TCR library was made. The authors drew approximately 10 milliliters of peripheral blood into EDTA tubes. This clonotype was observed at least ten times. Its cognate antigen is unknown.

The gene calls are TRBV28 and TRBJ1-2; TRBD1 matches at 7 bases. The sample was peripheral blood mononuclear cells (PBMCs), taken when the disease was refractory, from a patient treated with antithyroid drugs. The clonotype comes from a female donor with Graves disease. Here the CDR3 reads CASTHRGSSGYTF. In nucleotides, the CDR3 is TGTGCCAGCACACACAGGGGAAGTTCTGGCTACACCTTC.